Each of the 3 T cell receptor beta chains below was sequenced from the same sample in a study of T cell responses to AZD1222 COVID-19 vaccine. Some clones are missing from TCRdb's copy, which holds only in-frame ones; the method was immunoSEQ multiplex PCR. The sample consists of 90,000 to 150,000 clones, around 90% of them appearing once. This material consisted of peripheral blood, taken 28 days after the second AZD1222 dose. The source of these receptors is an adult who received the AZD1222 COVID-19 vaccine.

The V and J genes are TRBV6-1 and TRBJ1-1; no clear D. V lost 7 bases to trimming and J lost 0 bases, with 6 bases between them. In germline, CDR1 is MNHNS, CDR2 SASEGT. CDR3 length equals 12 residues. The CDR3 protein is CASTVMNTEAFF. CDR3 sequence (DNA): TGTGCCAGCACCGTCATGAACACTGAAGCTTTCTTT.

The CDR3 bases are TGCGCCAGCAGCCAAGATCCCCTCAGGGGGCGTAGAAACACCATATATTTT. As protein: CASSQDPLRGRRNTIYF. The gene calls are TRBV4-3 and TRBJ1-3; TRBD1 matches at 8 bases. Germline assignment: CDR1 LGHNA and CDR2 YSLEER. The V gene end was trimmed by 0 bases and the J gene end by 5 bases; junction bases not matched to a gene: 9. The CDR3 spans 17 residues.

The chain is built from TRBV30 and TRBJ2-3; TRBD2 might be the D (7 bases). The CDR3 has 13 residues. In germline, CDR1 is GTSNPN, CDR2 SVGIG (reference sequence). Trimming left V 4 bases short and J 7 bases short, with 15 bases between. In DNA form, the CDR3 reads TGTGCCTGGACGGCGGCGGGGGCAAATACGCAGTATTTT. This sequence encodes CAWTAAGANTQYF. Supplemented by reference TRBV30 and TRBJ2-3, the full variable domain reads SQTIHQWPATLVQPVGSPLSLECTVEGTSNPNLYWYRQAAGRGLQLLFYSVGIGQISSEVPQNLSASRPQDRQFILSSKKLLLSDSGFYLCAWTAAGANTQYFGPGTRLTVL.